This T cell receptor beta chain derives from a study of blood T cells in healthy people across ages. General study points: A roughly linear age-dependent decrease characterized TCR beta diversity per million T cells.

Isolating PBMCs gave at least 6 million of these cells per sample. A minimum of 5.5 micrograms of total RNA was extracted per sample. The second PCR ran 7 to 11 cycles with a sample-barcoded 5' primer and J-beta primers. Every cDNA molecule bore a tag from a template-switch adaptor containing 12 random nucleotides. TCRdb fed the 5' RACE reads into MiXCR, producing one record per CDR3 protein. Altogether 1.5 million to 1.9 million distinct CDR3 sequences are present, 35% to 45% being singletons, with the ten largest covering about 3.8%. On this clonotype: Antigen unknown.

The V and J ends lost 0 bases and 0 bases, in that order; junction bases with no gene match: 7. Per germline, CDR1 SGDLS and CDR2 YYNGEE. The CDR3 spans 18 residues. The chain links TRBV9 to TRBJ2-3, with TRBD2 matching 10 bases. This sequence originates from a woman between 18 and 29 years old in good health. The sample consisted of blood. This CDR3 is CASSVAPSGSGSTDTQYF. CDR3 DNA sequence: TGTGCCAGCAGCGTAGCTCCTAGCGGGAGTGGAAGCACAGATACGCAGTATTTT.